This T cell receptor (beta chain) was sequenced for a study of beta chain features in type 1 diabetes. V shed 6 bases and J shed 2 bases, with 11 bases lying between them. Germline CDR1 and CDR2: MDHEN and SYDVKM. The CDR3 consists of 15 residues. Expressed TCRB transcripts were sequenced, since all the RNA that had been isolated was reverse transcribed. Repertoires were generated with immunoSEQ multiplex PCR, while TCRdb's copy carries only in-frame clones and drops some. The profile shows 310,000 or so clones, 6.5% to 10% of them singletons. This clone was seen a few times. The rearrangement joins TRBV28 to TRBJ2-6; tentative D call: TRBD1 (5 bases). This receptor was obtained from a woman aged 18 to 35 in good health. Sequenced material: central memory CD4+ T cells from blood. The CDR3: CASSRVFAGANVLTF. CDR3 coding DNA: TGTGCCAGCAGCAGGGTGTTCGCTGGGGCCAACGTCCTGACTTTC.